This T cell receptor (beta chain) was sequenced during a study of T cell responses to AZD1222 COVID-19 vaccine. In the study overall: Pooled in the analysis were second doses at about 4 or about 12 weeks.

Whole-study findings and limits: At study baseline, merely five or six AZD1222 recipients were seropositive. The CD4 TCRs associated with vaccination extended across spike and predominated at 160-218 and 743-854. Increases in Spike-specific TCR breadth and depth were seen after two AZD1222 doses.

As regards this clone: What it recognizes is unknown.

V was pared by 4 bases and J by 5 bases, with 6 bases of the junction left unmatched. CDR1 is SGHRS, CDR2 YFSETQ, per germline. The CDR3 sequence is 14 residues long. Method: immunoSEQ multiplex PCR; TCRdb's copy keeps in-frame clones and lacks some. The table includes under 100,000 clones, about 87% detected once. This rearrangement joins TRBV5-1 to TRBJ2-1; 7 bases line up with TRBD1. The input for sequencing was peripheral blood, taken on day 0 of AZD1222 vaccination. The sequence was obtained from an adult in good health. Here the CDR3 reads CASSIRTGDNEQFF. The CDR3 DNA follows: TGCGCCAGCAGCATAAGGACAGGAGACAATGAGCAGTTCTTC.